These T cell receptor beta chains were read from a single sample in a study of T cells in localized non-small cell lung cancer. Sequencing used immunoSEQ multiplex PCR; TCRdb keeps in-frame clones, though not all of them. Of about 78,000 clones listed, about 83% are singletons. The source material was peripheral blood, sampled before any cancer treatment. Receptor source: a man aged 40 to 70 with stage I lung adenocarcinoma. Each CDR3 is given with its conserved first and last residue. Each record gives: D gene, V gene, clone size, J gene, CDR3 protein, CDR3 DNA. A D gene is named only where the DNA matches it firmly. Clone size is not always given. Where it is, it says once, few, many or a class for expanded clones.

D gene: TRBD1; V gene: TRBV18; clone size: -; J gene: TRBJ1-2; CDR3 protein: CASSPPDRVGGGYTF; CDR3 DNA: TGTGCCAGCTCACCACCAGACAGGGTGGGAGGTGGCTACACCTTC
D gene: -; V gene: TRBV7-9; clone size: -; J gene: TRBJ1-2; CDR3 protein: CASSLEGYGYTF; CDR3 DNA: TGTGCCAGCAGCTTAGAGGGCTATGGCTACACCTTC
D gene: -; V gene: TRBV9; clone size: -; J gene: TRBJ1-3; CDR3 protein: CASSVVSSVAGNTIYF; CDR3 DNA: TGTGCCAGCAGCGTAGTGTCCTCAGTCGCGGGAAACACCATATATTTT
D gene: TRBD1; V gene: TRBV18; clone size: once; J gene: TRBJ2-1; CDR3 protein: CASSPAGQGYGEQFF; CDR3 DNA: TGTGCCAGCTCACCGGCGGGACAGGGTTACGGTGAGCAGTTCTTC
D gene: -; V gene: TRBV2; clone size: -; J gene: TRBJ2-3; CDR3 protein: CASSLRLDRLDTQYF; CDR3 DNA: TGTGCCAGCAGTCTTAGGTTAGATAGGTTAGATACGCAGTATTTT
D gene: TRBD2; V gene: TRBV6-5; clone size: -; J gene: TRBJ2-1; CDR3 protein: CASSYREREFQQFF; CDR3 DNA: TGTGCCAGCAGTTATCGTGAGCGGGAGTTTCAGCAGTTCTTC
D gene: -; V gene: TRBV20-1; clone size: -; J gene: TRBJ1-2; CDR3 protein: CNTDLFGYTF; CDR3 DNA: TGCAACACCGACCTGTTTGGCTACACCTTC
D gene: -; V gene: TRBV11-3; clone size: -; J gene: TRBJ2-5; CDR3 protein: CASSLDSRGTQYF; CDR3 DNA: TGTGCCAGCAGCTTGGACTCAAGAGGGACCCAGTACTTC
D gene: TRBD2; V gene: TRBV7-9; clone size: -; J gene: TRBJ2-3; CDR3 protein: CASSFTSGRATDTQYF; CDR3 DNA: TGTGCCAGCAGCTTTACTAGCGGGAGGGCCACAGATACGCAGTATTTT
D gene: -; V gene: TRBV10-3; clone size: -; J gene: TRBJ2-7; CDR3 protein: CATSGGQGGSYEQYF; CDR3 DNA: TGTGCCACCTCTGGGGGCCAGGGGGGCTCCTACGAGCAGTACTTC
D gene: TRBD1; V gene: TRBV19; clone size: -; J gene: TRBJ1-4; CDR3 protein: CASSINRQGRSEKLFF; CDR3 DNA: TGTGCCAGTAGTATCAACCGACAGGGGCGGTCTGAAAAACTGTTTTTT
D gene: TRBD1; V gene: TRBV7-9; clone size: -; J gene: TRBJ1-4; CDR3 protein: CASSLGQAATNEKLFF; CDR3 DNA: TGTGCCAGCAGCCTGGGACAGGCCGCAACTAATGAAAAACTGTTTTTT
D gene: -; V gene: TRBV15; clone size: -; J gene: TRBJ2-5; CDR3 protein: CATSRDRTETQYF; CDR3 DNA: TGTGCCACCAGCAGGGACCGTACGGAGACCCAGTACTTC
D gene: -; V gene: TRBV4-1; clone size: -; J gene: TRBJ2-1; CDR3 protein: CASSQPRQGDYNEQFF; CDR3 DNA: TGCGCCAGCAGCCAACCACGGCAGGGAGACTACAATGAGCAGTTCTTC
D gene: -; V gene: TRBV19; clone size: -; J gene: TRBJ2-7; CDR3 protein: CASTPPGRKTYEQYF; CDR3 DNA: TGTGCCAGTACCCCACCGGGACGGAAGACCTACGAGCAGTACTTC
D gene: -; V gene: TRBV28; clone size: once; J gene: TRBJ1-2; CDR3 protein: CASRPGAKGRYGYTF; CDR3 DNA: TGTGCCAGCAGACCTGGGGCTAAGGGACGCTATGGCTACACCTTC
D gene: -; V gene: TRBV2; clone size: -; J gene: TRBJ1-4; CDR3 protein: CASTVDGGHEKLFF; CDR3 DNA: TGTGCCAGCACTGTGGACGGGGGCCACGAAAAACTGTTTTTT
D gene: -; V gene: TRBV18; clone size: few; J gene: TRBJ1-6; CDR3 protein: CASSPQILGQSYNSPLHF; CDR3 DNA: TGTGCCAGCTCACCACAAATATTAGGACAGAGCTATAATTCACCCCTCCACTTT
D gene: -; V gene: TRBV4-1; clone size: few; J gene: TRBJ1-1; CDR3 protein: CASRQGTVNTEAFF; CDR3 DNA: TGCGCCAGCAGACAAGGGACTGTGAACACTGAAGCTTTCTTT
D gene: -; V gene: TRBV6-4; clone size: -; J gene: TRBJ1-4; CDR3 protein: CASFQTTNEKLFF; CDR3 DNA: TGTGCCAGCTTCCAGACAACTAATGAAAAACTGTTTTTT
D gene: TRBD2; V gene: TRBV4-2; clone size: -; J gene: TRBJ2-3; CDR3 protein: CASSQGSGAAEDTQYF; CDR3 DNA: TGTGCCAGCAGCCAAGGGAGCGGGGCGGCGGAAGATACGCAGTATTTT
D gene: TRBD1; V gene: TRBV7-3; clone size: -; J gene: TRBJ2-5; CDR3 protein: CASSPLGQGGETQYF; CDR3 DNA: TGTGCCAGCAGCCCGCTAGGACAGGGTGGAGAGACCCAGTACTTC
D gene: -; V gene: TRBV29-1; clone size: -; J gene: TRBJ2-1; CDR3 protein: CSVYLLGEQFF; CDR3 DNA: TGCAGCGTCTACTTGTTAGGCGAGCAGTTCTTC
D gene: -; V gene: TRBV5-1; clone size: -; J gene: TRBJ1-1; CDR3 protein: CASSLEWGTEAFF; CDR3 DNA: TGCGCCAGCAGCTTGGAATGGGGCACTGAAGCTTTCTTT
D gene: -; V gene: TRBV4-3; clone size: -; J gene: TRBJ1-3; CDR3 protein: CASSQDISGSGNTIYF; CDR3 DNA: TGCGCCAGCAGCCAAGATATATCGGGGTCCGGAAACACCATATATTTT
D gene: -; V gene: TRBV10-3; clone size: once; J gene: TRBJ2-3; CDR3 protein: CAISGGNSRSGDTQYF; CDR3 DNA: TGTGCCATCAGTGGGGGGAACAGCAGATCGGGAGATACGCAGTATTTT
D gene: -; V gene: TRBV4-2; clone size: -; J gene: TRBJ1-5; CDR3 protein: CASSQDPGGLGYQPQHF; CDR3 DNA: TGTGCCAGCAGCCAAGATCCGGGGGGGCTTGGGTATCAGCCCCAGCATTTT
D gene: TRBD1; V gene: TRBV9; clone size: -; J gene: TRBJ2-2; CDR3 protein: CASSGGQGRTGELFF; CDR3 DNA: TGTGCCAGCAGCGGAGGACAGGGGAGAACCGGGGAGCTGTTTTTT
D gene: -; V gene: TRBV5-1; clone size: -; J gene: TRBJ1-2; CDR3 protein: CASTAGPTEDGYTF; CDR3 DNA: TGCGCCAGCACCGCGGGGCCCACAGAAGATGGCTACACCTTC
D gene: -; V gene: TRBV19; clone size: -; J gene: TRBJ1-3; CDR3 protein: CASGTLRVTGNTIYF; CDR3 DNA: TGTGCCAGTGGGACCTTAAGGGTGACGGGAAACACCATATATTTT
D gene: -; V gene: TRBV7-9; clone size: once; J gene: TRBJ1-5; CDR3 protein: CASSPFSDQPQHF; CDR3 DNA: TGTGCCAGCAGCCCGTTTTCCGATCAGCCCCAGCATTTT
D gene: -; V gene: TRBV2; clone size: -; J gene: TRBJ2-7; CDR3 protein: CASSAVDSTAGEQYF; CDR3 DNA: TGTGCCAGCAGCGCTGTGGACTCCACCGCAGGCGAGCAGTACTTC
D gene: -; V gene: TRBV29-1; clone size: -; J gene: TRBJ2-5; CDR3 protein: CSVGPSGGETQYF; CDR3 DNA: TGCAGCGTTGGTCCGTCCGGAGGGGAGACCCAGTACTTC
D gene: -; V gene: TRBV7-2; clone size: -; J gene: TRBJ1-2; CDR3 protein: CASSWKRGADYGYTF; CDR3 DNA: TGTGCCAGCAGCTGGAAGAGGGGAGCGGACTATGGCTACACCTTC
D gene: TRBD1; V gene: TRBV14; clone size: -; J gene: TRBJ1-2; CDR3 protein: CASSQAGTGTFGYGYTF; CDR3 DNA: TGTGCCAGCAGCCAAGCTGGGACAGGGACGTTCGGCTATGGCTACACCTTC
D gene: TRBD1; V gene: TRBV15; clone size: -; J gene: TRBJ2-7; CDR3 protein: CATSRKGQGFYEQYF; CDR3 DNA: TGTGCCACCAGCAGGAAAGGACAGGGGTTCTACGAGCAGTACTTC